Listed below are T cell receptor beta chains from one sample, sequenced in a study of T cell responses to AZD1222 COVID-19 vaccine. Data came from immunoSEQ multiplex PCR; TCRdb stores just in-frame clones and leaves some out. The repertoire includes 130,000 to 150,000 clones, roughly nine tenths of them detected once, and about 1.5% sits in the top ten. The material sequenced was peripheral blood, taken on day 0 of AZD1222 vaccination. The source of these receptors is an adult in good health. CDR3s include the opening cysteine and the closing phenylalanine or tryptophan. Each record gives: J gene, clone size, D gene, V gene, CDR3 DNA, CDR3 protein. The D gene is left open where the match is weak. Rows give clone size only sometimes, using once, few, many, or a class for an expanded clone.

j_call: TRBJ2-2
clone_size: NA
d_call: NA
v_call: TRBV7-9
cdr3_nt: TGTGCCAGCGTCGTTGAGGTTGGGGAGCTGTTTTTT
cdr3_aa: CASVVEVGELFF

j_call: TRBJ2-2
clone_size: NA
d_call: NA
v_call: TRBV9
cdr3_nt: TGTGCCAGCAGCGCCGACATACCGGGGAACACCGGGGAGCTGTTTTTT
cdr3_aa: CASSADIPGNTGELFF

j_call: TRBJ2-5
clone_size: NA
d_call: TRBD1
v_call: TRBV11-2
cdr3_nt: TGTGCCAGCAGCGGGAGACAGGGGGGCGGGGAGACCCAGTACTTC
cdr3_aa: CASSGRQGGGETQYF

j_call: TRBJ2-7
clone_size: NA
d_call: TRBD1
v_call: TRBV27
cdr3_nt: TGTGCCAGCAGTCCCGGGACAGGGAAAGGGTACGAGCAGTACTTC
cdr3_aa: CASSPGTGKGYEQYF

j_call: TRBJ1-5
clone_size: NA
d_call: NA
v_call: TRBV7-2
cdr3_nt: TGTGCCAGCAGCTCCTTTAGCAATCAGCCCCAGCATTTT
cdr3_aa: CASSSFSNQPQHF

j_call: TRBJ1-4
clone_size: NA
d_call: NA
v_call: TRBV3-1/TRBV3-2
cdr3_nt: TGTGCCAGCAGCCCTTACAGGTTTGATGAAAAACTGTTTTTT
cdr3_aa: CASSPYRFDEKLFF

j_call: TRBJ1-5
clone_size: NA
d_call: NA
v_call: TRBV5-1
cdr3_nt: TGCGCCAGCAGCTTGGAAGGGGATCGGCCCCAGCATTTT
cdr3_aa: CASSLEGDRPQHF

j_call: TRBJ2-2
clone_size: NA
d_call: TRBD2
v_call: TRBV27
cdr3_nt: TGTGCCAGCAGTTCTCGTTGGGGGGGGACCGGGGAGCTGTTTTTT
cdr3_aa: CASSSRWGGTGELFF

j_call: TRBJ1-1
clone_size: NA
d_call: NA
v_call: TRBV7-2
cdr3_nt: TGTGCCAGCAGCTTCCGGGAAAAGAACACTGAAGCTTTCTTT
cdr3_aa: CASSFREKNTEAFF

j_call: TRBJ1-3
clone_size: NA
d_call: TRBD1
v_call: TRBV11-2
cdr3_nt: TGTGCCAGCAGCTTAGGACAGGGGATTCGAAACACCATATATTTT
cdr3_aa: CASSLGQGIRNTIYF

j_call: TRBJ1-4
clone_size: NA
d_call: NA
v_call: TRBV6-5
cdr3_nt: TGTGCCGGGTCGGGCGGATTTGCGGGTGAAAAACTGTTTTTT
cdr3_aa: CAGSGGFAGEKLFF

j_call: TRBJ1-1
clone_size: few
d_call: NA
v_call: TRBV27
cdr3_nt: TGTGCCAGCAGTTTAAAAAGGGGGTTGAACACTGAAGCTTTCTTT
cdr3_aa: CASSLKRGLNTEAFF

j_call: TRBJ1-1
clone_size: few
d_call: NA
v_call: TRBV30
cdr3_nt: TGTGCCTGGAGTCCCCTCGGGGGTTCGAACACTGAAGCTTTCTTT
cdr3_aa: CAWSPLGGSNTEAFF

j_call: TRBJ1-1
clone_size: NA
d_call: NA
v_call: TRBV18
cdr3_nt: TGTGCCAGCTCACCAAGTAGGGGCACTGAAGCTTTCTTT
cdr3_aa: CASSPSRGTEAFF

j_call: TRBJ2-7
clone_size: NA
d_call: NA
v_call: TRBV4-1
cdr3_nt: TGCGCCAGCAGCCAAGTTTCGGGGATACAGTCCTACGAGCAGTACTTC
cdr3_aa: CASSQVSGIQSYEQYF

j_call: TRBJ1-2
clone_size: NA
d_call: TRBD1
v_call: TRBV5-1
cdr3_nt: TGCGCCAGCAAGGTCAGCAGGGGGCAGGTCGATAACTATGGCTACACCTTC
cdr3_aa: CASKVSRGQVDNYGYTF

j_call: TRBJ1-6
clone_size: NA
d_call: NA
v_call: TRBV19
cdr3_nt: TGTGCCAGTAGAACTTTGGGGGCGAGTAATTCACCCCTCCACTTT
cdr3_aa: CASRTLGASNSPLHF

j_call: TRBJ1-2
clone_size: few
d_call: NA
v_call: TRBV28
cdr3_nt: TGTGCCAGCAGTGTCGTGGAGGGATACTATGGCTACACCTTC
cdr3_aa: CASSVVEGYYGYTF

j_call: TRBJ2-3
clone_size: NA
d_call: TRBD1
v_call: TRBV19
cdr3_nt: TGTGCCAGTACCGACAGGGGGAGAGATACGCAGTATTTT
cdr3_aa: CASTDRGRDTQYF

j_call: TRBJ1-1
clone_size: once
d_call: NA
v_call: TRBV10-1
cdr3_nt: TGCGCCAGCAGTGAGTCAGGGAACACTGAAGCTTTCTTT
cdr3_aa: CASSESGNTEAFF

j_call: TRBJ1-3
clone_size: NA
d_call: NA
v_call: TRBV6-5
cdr3_nt: TGTGCCAGCGGCCGTAGTTACTCTGGAAACACCATATATTTT
cdr3_aa: CASGRSYSGNTIYF

j_call: TRBJ1-3
clone_size: once
d_call: NA
v_call: TRBV5-4
cdr3_nt: TGTGCCAGCAGCTCGGGAAGGGGAGGCAGAGGGATATCTGGAAACACCATATATTTT
cdr3_aa: CASSSGRGGRGISGNTIYF

j_call: TRBJ1-5
clone_size: NA
d_call: NA
v_call: TRBV9
cdr3_nt: TGTGCCAGCAGCGTAGGGAATCAGCCCCAGCATTTT
cdr3_aa: CASSVGNQPQHF

j_call: TRBJ1-1
clone_size: NA
d_call: NA
v_call: TRBV19
cdr3_nt: TGTGCCAGTAGTATGAACCGGAGTCCGATTAACGAAGCTTTCTTT
cdr3_aa: CASSMNRSPINEAFF

j_call: TRBJ1-1
clone_size: NA
d_call: TRBD1
v_call: TRBV5-8
cdr3_nt: TGTGCCAGCAGTCGGACAGGGAGATTGGCTTTCTTT
cdr3_aa: CASSRTGRLAFF